The clone carrying this TCR beta chain was detected only a few times. This record belongs to a study of T-cell reconstitution after alpha-beta-depleted transplantation in children. Unique molecular identifiers were incorporated into the prepared TCRbeta library. TCRdb called the PCR reads again in MiXCR, with one record for every CDR3 protein. The sample holds about 980,000 distinct CDR3 sequences, 25% to 35% seen once. This CDR3 region has 17 residues. Germline V gene lookup returns CDR1 KGHSH and CDR2 LQKENI. Trimming took off 2 bases at V and 9 bases at J, with 20 bases between the two ends. The receptor comes from a boy in the first two years of life who had a stem cell transplant for SCID, so the T cells may come from the graft donor. Source: PBMCs, mostly from graft donor cells, taken 360 days after TCRalphabeta/CD19-depleted stem cell transplant. The J gene is TRBJ1-6, the V gene TRBV18, with a tentative D call TRBD1 (5 bases). The CDR3 DNA follows: TGTGCCAGCTCACCAAGTAAAGGGGACTTCAGGCGTTCACCCCTCCACTTT. Encoded protein: CASSPSKGDFRRSPLHF.